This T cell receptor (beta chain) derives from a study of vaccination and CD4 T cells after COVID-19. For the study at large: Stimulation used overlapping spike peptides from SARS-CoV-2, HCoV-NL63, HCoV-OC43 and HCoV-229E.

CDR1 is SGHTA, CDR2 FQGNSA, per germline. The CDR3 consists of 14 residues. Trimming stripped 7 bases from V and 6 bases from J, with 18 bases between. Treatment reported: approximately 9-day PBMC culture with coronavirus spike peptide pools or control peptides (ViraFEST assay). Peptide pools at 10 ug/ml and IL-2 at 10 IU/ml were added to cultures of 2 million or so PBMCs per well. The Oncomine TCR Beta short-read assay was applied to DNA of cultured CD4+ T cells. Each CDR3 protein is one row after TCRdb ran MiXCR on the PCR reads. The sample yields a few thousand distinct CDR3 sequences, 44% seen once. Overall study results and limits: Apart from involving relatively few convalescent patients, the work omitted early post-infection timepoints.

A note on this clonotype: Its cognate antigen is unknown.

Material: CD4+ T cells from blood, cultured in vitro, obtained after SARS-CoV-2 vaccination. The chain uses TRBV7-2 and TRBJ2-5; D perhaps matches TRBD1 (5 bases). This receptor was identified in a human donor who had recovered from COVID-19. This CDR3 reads CASTLGALGKTQYF. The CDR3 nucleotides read TGTGCCAGCACCCTTGGGGCCCTTGGAAAGACCCAGTACTTC.